This T cell receptor (beta chain) is drawn from a study of Ad26.COV2.S vaccination and SARS-CoV-2 variants. Germline V lookup: CDR1 SEHNR, CDR2 FQNEAQ (reference sequence). V was trimmed by 2 bases and J by 2 bases, leaving 12 bases between them. The CDR3 is made up of 15 amino acids. The table lists this clone with a count of one. Its specificity is not known. Broader study findings: Placebo recipients had lower spike-specific TCR breadth than vaccine recipients. Marked by substantial breadth, spike-specific CD8+ and CD4+ T cell responses were reportedly seen after vaccination. Vaccine and placebo groups showed comparable non-spike TCR breadth.

Measured with immunoSEQ multiplex PCR; TCRdb has only the in-frame clones, and not every one. Counted here are some 180,000 clones, 87% occurring once; the ten biggest clones make up 4.5% to 7.5%. V usage is TRBV7-9 and J usage is TRBJ1-1; D not resolved. Sequencing used peripheral blood, obtained after recovery from COVID-19. This clonotype was sampled from a human donor who had recovered from COVID-19. The CDR3 protein is CASSLRPTINTEAFF. Here the CDR3 DNA reads TGTGCCAGCAGCTTAAGGCCCACGATAAACACTGAAGCTTTCTTT.